Listed here are 32 T cell receptor beta chains from one sample, sequenced in a study of blood T cell repertoires in COVID-19. Sequencing was performed with immunoSEQ multiplex PCR; in TCRdb, only in-frame clones are kept and a portion is missing. The table includes about 190,000 clones, around four fifths detected once. Sequenced sample: peripheral blood. Receptors were obtained from a woman at least 80 years old with active or convalescent COVID-19.

This clone was counted ten times or more. This rearrangement joins TRBV24-1 to TRBJ2-2; D gene uncertain. The CDR3 spans 14 residues. The V gene lost 2 bases and the J gene lost 6 bases, with 9 bases spanning the gap. The germline CDR1 and CDR2 sequences are KGHDR and SFDVKD. CDR3 DNA: TGTGCCACCAGTGATTCCGGGTACCCCGGGGAGCTGTTTTTT. Amino acids: CATSDSGYPGELFF.

The chain is built from TRBV3-1 (or the pseudogene TRBV3-2) and TRBJ2-1; D is uncertain. This CDR3 is 16 amino acids long. CDR1 LGHDT and CDR2 YNNKEL come from the germline V gene (reference sequence). The V gene lost 0 bases and the J gene lost 3 bases, with 12 bases spanning the gap. CDR3 amino acids: CASSQDPAAYYNEQFF. CDR3 in DNA: TGTGCCAGCAGCCAAGATCCGGCGGCTTACTACAATGAGCAGTTCTTC.

The rearrangement joins TRBV28 to TRBJ1-6; the D gene is possibly TRBD1 (5 bases). The CDR3 runs 16 residues. Trimming took off 6 bases at V and 3 bases at J, with 15 bases between the two ends. Germline CDR1 is MDHEN and CDR2 is SYDVKM. CDR3 coding DNA: TGTGCCAGCAGGCGCAGGGTTTCCCACTATAATTCACCCCTCCACTTT. It specifies CASRRRVSHYNSPLHF.

V gene TRBV18 combines with J gene TRBJ1-6, with D possibly being TRBD1 (5 bases). Per the germline V gene, CDR1 is KGHSH and CDR2 is LQKENI. The CDR3 has 15 residues. V lost 3 bases and J 6 bases, leaving 12 bases between the germline ends. The CDR3 here is CASSPEAGFNSPLHF. The CDR3 DNA follows: TGTGCCAGCTCACCCGAGGCAGGGTTTAATTCACCCCTCCACTTT.

V usage is TRBV3-1 (or the pseudogene TRBV3-2) and J usage is TRBJ2-2; D remains unclear. With 1 base removed from V and 7 bases from J, the gap between germline ends came to 7 bases. CDR1 and CDR2 from the germline V gene are LGHDT and YNNKEL (reference sequence). CDR3 length: 13 amino acids. The CDR3 coding sequence is TGTGCCAGCAGCCAAGTTAGTAACGGGGAGCTGTTTTTT. Its protein product is CASSQVSNGELFF.

The chain uses TRBV19 and TRBJ2-1, with D possibly TRBD2 on 7 matching bases. V lost 7 bases and J lost 7, with 23 bases in between. The germline gives CDR1 LNHDA, CDR2 SQIVND (reference sequence). CDR3 length: 16 residues. The CDR3 coding sequence is TGTGCCAGTACCCCGCTTAGCGGGTCAGGGGTGAATGAGCAGTTCTTC. Its protein is CASTPLSGSGVNEQFF.

The chain recombines TRBV5-1 with TRBJ2-2; D call uncertain. CDR3 length equals 13 residues. From germline, CDR1 is SGHRS and CDR2 YFSETQ. The V and J ends lost 0 bases and 6 bases respectively, with 6 bases between them. CDR3 in DNA: TGCGCCAGCAGCTTGGCAGTGGCCGGGGAGCTGTTTTTT. Translating it yields CASSLAVAGELFF.

The CDR3 loop reads CAWSPRQGSLFGYTF. The CDR3 DNA sequence: TGTGCCTGGAGCCCGAGACAGGGATCCCTTTTTGGCTACACCTTC. The rearrangement links TRBV30 to TRBJ1-2; TRBD1 agrees at 7 bases. The CDR3 sequence is 15 residues long. Per the germline V gene, CDR1 is GTSNPN and CDR2 is SVGIG (reference sequence). Germline trimming cut 3 bases from V and 7 bases from J; bases unmatched to any gene: 14. The variable domain in full, completed from reference TRBV30 and TRBJ1-2, reads SQTIHQWPATLVQPVGSPLSLECTVEGTSNPNLYWYRQAAGRGLQLLFYSVGIGQISSEVPQNLSASRPQDRQFILSSKKLLLSDSGFYLCAWSPRQGSLFGYTFGSGTRLTVV.

This sequence joins TRBV29-1 and TRBJ2-1; 8 bases map to TRBD1. The CDR3 totals 16 residues. Germline V gene data show CDR1 as SQVTM and CDR2 as ANQGSEA. V dropped 6 bases and J dropped 0; count of bases not matched to a gene: 10. CDR3 loop: CSVLTPGGSSYNEQFF. The CDR3 DNA reads TGCAGCGTCTTGACCCCAGGGGGCAGCTCCTACAATGAGCAGTTCTTC.

The V call is TRBV20-1, the J call TRBJ2-1, with 7 bases lining up with TRBD1. The CDR3 is 10 residues long. The V and J ends lost 6 bases and 12 bases, in that order; junction bases with no gene match: 5. Germline V gene sequence: CDR1 DFQATT, CDR2 SNEGSKA (reference sequence). CDR3 sequence (DNA): TGCAGTGCGGACAGGTCGTGGCAGTTCTTC. Translation gives CSADRSWQFF.

The genes are TRBV6-2 or TRBV6-3 and TRBJ2-2; TRBD1 matches 8 bases. J was trimmed by 3 bases and V by 6 bases; bases with no gene match: 9. Germline-derived CDR1 and CDR2 are MNHEY and SVGEGT. CDR3 length: 16 amino acids. This chain's CDR3 is CASSPSGTGYTGELFF. The CDR3 nucleotides read TGTGCCAGCAGCCCATCCGGGACAGGTTACACCGGGGAGCTGTTTTTT.

The CDR3, as DNA: TGTGCCAGCATCAGACAGGGGAGCTATGGCTACACCTTC. This sequence encodes CASIRQGSYGYTF. The rearrangement uses TRBV7-2 and TRBJ1-2, with 8 bases matching TRBD1. Germline V CDR1 and CDR2: SGHTA, FQGNSA. The junction had 5 bases not matched to a gene; V was cut back by 7 bases and J by 4 bases. The CDR3 contains 13 residues.

The rearrangement uses TRBV18 and TRBJ2-5, with a tentative D call TRBD1 (5 bases). V lost 5 bases and J 6 bases, leaving 16 bases between the germline ends. Per the germline V gene, CDR1 is KGHSH and CDR2 is LQKENI. The CDR3 runs 14 residues. CDR3 coding DNA: TGTGCCAGCTCAAACACTCAGGGTCAAAAGACCCAGTACTTC. Translated: CASSNTQGQKTQYF.

This CDR3 is CASSLTGGNSGNTIYF. The CDR3, as DNA: TGTGCCAGCAGCTTGACAGGAGGGAACTCTGGAAACACCATATATTTT. This rearrangement joins TRBV5-5 to TRBJ1-3; maybe TRBD1 (5 bases). Germline V lookup: CDR1 SGHKS, CDR2 YYEKEE (reference sequence). This CDR3 has 16 amino acids. Trimming stripped 1 base from V and 0 bases from J, with 11 bases between.

The sample holds one count of this clone. In nucleotides, the CDR3 is TGCGCCAGCAGCCGGGGCCTCCCGGGAGGTGGCTACACCTTC. Protein sequence: CASSRGLPGGGYTF. This chain uses TRBV5-1 with TRBJ1-2; weak D call: TRBD1 (5 bases). Germline assignment: CDR1 SGHRS and CDR2 YFSETQ. The CDR3 sequence is 14 residues long. V was clipped by 4 bases and J by 7 bases, with 17 bases between them.

This clone came up once. The chain links TRBV5-1 to TRBJ2-5, with 10 positions matching TRBD2. This CDR3 has 16 amino acids. With V trimmed by 0 bases and J by 4 bases, 6 bases remained unmatched. CDR1 and CDR2 from the germline V gene are SGHRS and YFSETQ. CDR3 protein: CASSLGASGGLETQYF. The DNA for the CDR3 is TGCGCCAGCAGCTTGGGGGCTAGCGGGGGTTTAGAGACCCAGTACTTC.

The chain has TRBV24-1 and TRBJ2-1; possibly TRBD1 for D (8 bases). The length of the CDR3 is 16 residues. V lost 6 bases and J 2 bases, leaving 16 bases between the germline ends. Germline assignment: CDR1 KGHDR and CDR2 SFDVKD. The CDR3 sequence: CATSLTGGGPYNEQFF. The DNA of the CDR3 is TGTGCCACCAGTCTTACAGGGGGGGGCCCCTACAATGAGCAGTTCTTC.

In its sample, this clone was seen a few times. The chain links TRBV7-2 to TRBJ1-6; D unresolved. CDR1 is SGHTA, CDR2 FQGNSA, per germline. With 5 bases removed from V and 14 bases from J, the gap between germline ends came to 13 bases. The CDR3 loop spans 12 amino acids. The CDR3 coding sequence is TGTGCCAGCAGCCCCGGCTGGGGAGCCCTCCACTTT. Protein sequence: CASSPGWGALHF. Using reference TRBV7-2 and TRBJ1-6 for the parts outside the CDR3, the full variable domain is GAGVSQSPSNKVTEKGKDVELRCDPISGHTALYWYRQSLGQGLEFLIYFQGNSAPDKSGLPSDRFSAERTGGSVSTLTIQRTQQEDSAVYLCASSPGWGALHFGNGTRLTVT.

In this sample, this clone turned up many times. V gene TRBV4-1 combines with J gene TRBJ1-1; possible D gene TRBD1, 6 bases. V lost 4 bases to trimming and J lost 0 bases, with 9 bases between them. Germline V lookup: CDR1 MGHRA, CDR2 YSYEKL. This CDR3 contains 14 residues. The CDR3 coding sequence is TGCGCCAGCAGCCCCAGGGGCATGAACACTGAAGCTTTCTTT. Its translation: CASSPRGMNTEAFF.

This clone showed up just a few times. Other DNA sequences in the sample encode the same CDR3. The V call is TRBV2, the J call TRBJ2-5; D uncertain. Trimming pared 4 bases from V and 3 bases from J, leaving 3 bases between. The germline V gene has CDR1 SNHLY and CDR2 FYNNEI. CDR3 length: 11 residues. The CDR3 DNA reads as TGTGCCAGCAGTGCGGAAGAGACCCAGTACTTC. Encoded protein: CASSAEETQYF.

This clone was counted between two and nine times. The chain recombines TRBV4-2 with TRBJ1-5; unclear D gene. In germline, CDR1 is LGHNA, CDR2 YNFKEQ. Trimming cost V 0 bases and J 9 bases, with 6 bases left between them. The CDR3 covers 12 residues. The CDR3 reads CASSQDLGPQHF. The CDR3 DNA reads as TGTGCCAGCAGCCAAGATCTCGGGCCCCAGCATTTT.

The V gene is TRBV29-1, the J gene TRBJ2-3, with D perhaps matching TRBD2 (7 bases). With 3 bases removed from V and 2 bases from J, the gap between germline ends came to 9 bases. This CDR3 is built from 13 residues. Per germline, CDR1 SQVTM and CDR2 ANQGSEA. The CDR3 is CSVDGGHTDTQYF. CDR3 bases: TGCAGCGTTGACGGGGGGCACACAGATACGCAGTATTTT.

Only a few counts were recorded for this clone. This chain joins TRBV27 and TRBJ2-7; 12 bases are shared with TRBD1. Germline trimming cut 5 bases from V and 7 bases from J; bases unmatched to any gene: 9. CDR1 and CDR2 from the germline V gene are MNHEY and SMNVEV (reference sequence). The CDR3 spans 15 residues. CDR3 loop: CASSGWDRGLGEQYF. CDR3 DNA sequence: TGTGCCAGCAGTGGCTGGGACAGGGGGCTCGGAGAGCAGTACTTC.

The J gene is TRBJ2-5, the V gene TRBV18; a possible D gene is TRBD2 (6 bases). Germline CDR1 is KGHSH and CDR2 is LQKENI. The CDR3 is 14 residues long. Trimming shortened V by 2 bases and J by 5 bases, and 12 bases separated the two germline ends. The CDR3 bases are TGTGCCAGCTCACCATCCGACGGAGGGGAGACCCAGTACTTC. Its protein is CASSPSDGGETQYF.

The rearrangement links TRBV6-6 to TRBJ1-1; D gene uncertain. The CDR3 loop spans 13 amino acids. The V and J ends lost 0 bases and 3 bases respectively, with 5 bases between them. Germline V lookup: CDR1 MNHNY, CDR2 SVGAGI (reference sequence). CDR3 in amino acids: CASSYSRDTEAFF. CDR3 sequence (DNA): TGTGCCAGCAGTTACTCTCGGGACACTGAAGCTTTCTTT.

This clone was observed a few times. This CDR3 reads CASSIRDRGNQPQHF. CDR3 nucleotides: TGTGCCAGTAGTATACGAGACAGGGGCAATCAGCCCCAGCATTTT. The chain recombines TRBV19 with TRBJ1-5; TRBD1 agrees at 7 bases. The CDR3 has 15 amino acids. Germline lookup yields CDR1 LNHDA and CDR2 SQIVND (reference sequence). V lost 2 bases, J lost 2 bases, and 3 bases stayed unmatched.

The chain is built from TRBV2 and TRBJ1-5; D remains unclear. The CDR3 runs 14 residues. The ends were cut back, 8 bases at V and 1 base at J, with 12 bases in the middle. In germline, CDR1 is SNHLY, CDR2 FYNNEI. In DNA, the CDR3 is TGTGCCAGCTCGTTGGGAGGGAGCAATCAGCCCCAGCATTTT. Residues: CASSLGGSNQPQHF.

In its sample, this clone was seen once. This chain connects TRBV12-3 or TRBV12-4 to TRBJ1-2; D is uncertain. Trimming took 3 bases from V and 2 from J, leaving 4 bases between them. The CDR3 runs 12 residues. As DNA, the CDR3 is TGTGCCAGCAGTTTTCGGAACTATGGCTACACCTTC. Translated: CASSFRNYGYTF.

The chain recombines TRBV2 with TRBJ1-2, with D possibly matching TRBD1 (6 bases). The CDR3 runs to 14 residues. V was clipped by 3 bases and J by 8 bases, with 16 bases between them. In germline, CDR1 is SNHLY, CDR2 FYNNEI. This CDR3 is CASSERVRGAGYTF. The CDR3 DNA follows: TGTGCCAGCAGTGAGAGGGTCAGGGGAGCCGGCTACACCTTC.

The chain couples TRBV5-1 to TRBJ2-2; no clear D gene. The CDR3 runs to 15 residues. The V and J ends lost 0 bases and 8 bases respectively, with 14 bases between them. Germline V gene lookup returns CDR1 SGHRS and CDR2 YFSETQ. The CDR3 DNA is TGCGCCAGCAGCTTGGATGGGCCCATTACAGGGGAGCTGTTTTTT. It encodes CASSLDGPITGELFF.

J is TRBJ2-1 and V is TRBV3-1 (or the pseudogene TRBV3-2); 8 bases agree with TRBD1. With 5 bases clipped from V and 4 bases from J, the junction kept 7 bases outside the gene matches. The germline V gene has CDR1 LGHDT and CDR2 YNNKEL (reference sequence). This CDR3 comprises 15 residues. The CDR3, as DNA: TGTGCCAGCAGCGACGGGACAGGCTATTACAATGAGCAGTTCTTC. The encoded protein is CASSDGTGYYNEQFF.

The J gene is TRBJ2-3, the V gene TRBV6-6; TRBD1 agrees at 8 bases. The CDR3 runs to 14 residues. CDR1 and CDR2 (germline): MNHNY, SVGAGI (reference sequence). J was trimmed by 2 bases and V by 4 bases; bases with no gene match: 2. The chain's CDR3 is CASSWDRSTDTQYF. The CDR3 nucleotides are TGTGCCAGCAGTTGGGACAGGTCCACAGATACGCAGTATTTT.